This T cell receptor (beta chain) came from a study of CD8+ T cells in alopecia areata. For the study at large: Severity scoring for treated patients was based on the percentage of affected scalp area.

It was cDNA, reverse transcribed from extracted RNA, that served as the sequencing template. Assay used: immunoSEQ multiplex PCR; TCRdb lists only in-frame clones, some missing. This sample has about 190,000 clones, with roughly 64% found just once. Germline V CDR1 and CDR2: SNHLY, FYNNEI. The CDR3 extends over 16 amino acids. Trimming cost V 8 bases and J 7 bases; bases outside gene matches: 15. Treatment denoted: oral pan-JAK inhibitor, 5-10 mg twice daily. The material was CD4+ T cells sorted from blood, obtained at week 4, from a patient treated with tofacitinib. The gene calls are TRBV2 and TRBJ1-5; 9 bases match TRBD1. The source of this sequence is a human donor with alopecia areata. In DNA, the CDR3 is TGTGCCAGCGACTTGGGACAGGGTTCGGCTGCGCAGCCCCAGCATTTT. It is translated as CASDLGQGSAAQPQHF.